This T cell receptor (beta chain) came from a study of cytomegalovirus exposure and HLA in healthy donors (dated by TCRdb to 2017 to 2019). With regard to the full study: In an earlier analysis of some 610 of the donors, about 270 Gb of sequence data and 90 million to 130 million unique TCR beta sequences from 180 million or so T cells were reported. An early release that covered fewer than 800 HLA-typed donors contained approximately 300 gigabases of sequencing data and tens of millions of unique TCR sequences. Among the roughly 400 genotyped donors, around 81% belonged to the genetic ancestry cluster associated with self-reported Caucasian donors. The aim of the study was to test whether cataloging public T cell receptors could identify signatures of past pathogen exposure. The study used immunosequencing to profile the T cell repertoires of 666 subjects and linked those repertoires to cytomegalovirus serostatus. Besides the first cohort of approximately 710 subjects, a separate validation cohort made up of roughly 120 different subjects was used. To predict cytomegalovirus infection status, the study combined high-throughput TCR immunosequencing, statistical association of individual TCRs with disease status, and machine learning. A later analysis re-analyzed previously published TCR beta repertoires from 660 or so donors and added high-resolution HLA genotyping to study TCR occurrence patterns. The later analysis used no new phenotypic data to find candidate immune exposures, relying instead on TCR beta sequences and their occurrence across donors. In an earlier analysis of roughly 540 of the donors, high-throughput TCR beta sequencing was used to judge whether each TCR beta V gene segment behaved as functional or pseudogenic. Donor age, sex, ethnicity and CMV serostatus were collected together with the repertoire data. In a later genetic analysis, genome-wide SNP genotypes for about three fifths of the 666 donors were used, and that subset was treated as a discovery cohort. All discovery cohort repertoires had been generated using a single sequencing platform. Class I and class II HLA loci were covered by the typing at four-digit resolution. The number of typed donors differed by locus: about 620-640 for A, B, C, DRB1 and DQB1; approximately 540 for DQA1; 606 for DPA1; and 400 to 480 for DPB1. Roughly 5 DR-DQ haplotypes were treated as single units for association and clustering because of strong linkage in the cohort. On average, around 240,000 unique TCR beta nucleotide sequences were sequenced per donor among a few hundred genotyped donors of the cohort, with 15% to 20% of those sequences being non-productive. Findings and caveats that apply to the study as a whole: In a later analysis, the rate of TCR association differed among HLA loci, with DRB1 alleles having the most associated TCRs and HLA-C alleles having the fewest. In both the original and validation cohorts, the classifier was reported to diagnose cytomegalovirus status with high specificity and sensitivity. When HLA alleles, especially DR and DQ, strongly co-occurred, attributing TCR associations to individual alleles was difficult. According to a later genetic analysis, donors in an Asian-associated ancestry cluster had fewer N-insertions in productive TCRs than the roughly 670-donor mean. The cohort was sequenced for TCR beta chains only, and without alpha or paired-chain data the features that could be detected were limited. Sequencing depth was assumed to be roughly uniform across donors in the presence/absence analyses, though that assumption may not hold. Immune exposure information for the cohort was limited to CMV serostatus. In an earlier analysis of over 550 of the donors, most TCR beta V segments were observed in productive rearrangements about 87% or about 30% of the time, broadly matching IMGT annotations. A total of fewer than 200 TCR beta chains were listed by the study as associated with cytomegalovirus. A further reported finding was that TCR beta sequences accurately predicted the HLA-A and HLA-B alleles for most subjects in the first cohort. Most TCR sequences were seen in very few donors, while some public TCRs were found in many individuals. Specific HLA alleles were associated with 15,000 to 20,000 TCR beta sequences at a false discovery rate of 0.05 in a later analysis. In a later analysis, several top co-occurrence clusters were reported to appear linked to parvovirus B19, influenza, CMV and Epstein-Barr virus. Some IMGT-functional V segments, including TRBV6-2 and TRBV6-3, could not be told apart with the 87-base-pair reads, so those segments were excluded. Because counts were too low, around 18 rarely observed V segments, including chromosome 9 orphons, were left out of the earlier analysis of 500 to 750 of the donors. The sequencing pipeline was judged likely to have produced a cluster of highly shared sequence variants as a technical artifact. A later analysis found that most CMV-associated TCR beta chains appeared HLA-restricted, with HLA associations seemingly driven largely by CMV exposure. It was suggested by the authors that the approach could potentially be generalized to other disease states and immunological phenotypes. Correlated functional status among segregating V segments might reflect linkage disequilibrium, but an unknown experimental factor could not be ruled out. In a later genetic analysis, a missense DCLRE1C variant was associated with V-gene and J-gene trimming of TCR beta chains, and the association was replicated in an independent cohort. In a later analysis, HLA-associated TCR beta chains showed more clonal expansion and lower generation probabilities than non-associated chains that were equally common. Because HLA typing was unavailable for some donors at each locus, only the typed subset was used in association tests. Three of the identified cytomegalovirus-associated TCR beta chains were confirmed in vitro to be specific for cytomegalovirus antigens.

The cohort consisted of hundreds of healthy bone marrow donors. Cohort members were all nominally healthy when sampled, although unrecorded immune exposures were likely present. The donor tested CMV seronegative and was one of the 352 seronegative cohort members. A peripheral blood sample was provided by each donor, and peripheral blood mononuclear cells were used for TCR beta sequencing. Genomic DNA was extracted from the blood cell samples with the Qiagen DNeasy Blood Extraction Kit. For this clone: This clone's antigen is unknown. Per-base quality was not reported, and no clone a single base away is much larger than it.

Via the germline V gene, CDR1 is MGHDK and CDR2 SYGVNS. Trimming accounts for 2 bases at V and 0 bases at J, while the number of junction bases matched to no gene is 6. Taken from cysteine to phenylalanine, the CDR3 has 16 residues. CDR3 DNA only is kept here, 48 bases in frame from base 1. Library generation was performed with the immunoSEQ multiplex PCR assay. The multiplex PCR relied on a mix of 60 forward primers for TCR Vbeta segments and 13 reverse primers for TCR Jbeta segments. Amplification of the CDR3 region of rearranged TCR beta genes was performed with a multiplex PCR assay on genomic DNA. On the Illumina HiSeq System, the amplified TCR beta libraries were sequenced as 87-base-pair reads. The original methods were these. Across the 700 or so repertoires, a later analysis counted 75 million to 90 million unique TCR beta chains, 9 million to 14 million of which were shared by at least two donors. Raw reads were error-corrected and collapsed into unique sequences by a nearest-neighbor algorithm in which closely related sequences were merged to remove PCR and sequencing errors. CDR3 sequences were aligned to IMGT reference sequences to assign V, D and J gene segments. For a sequence to be retained, a match of at least six nucleotides to both a V gene segment and a J gene segment was required. A rearrangement was called productive if the CDR3 had no stop codons and remained in frame with V and J, and every other rearrangement was called non-productive. Following IMGT convention, CDR3 was defined as the stretch from the second conserved V-encoded cysteine up to the conserved J-encoded phenylalanine. The earlier analysis of 500 to 600 of the donors excluded sequences that lacked an unambiguous match to a single V gene segment. An earlier analysis of fewer than 750 of the donors called V segments functional above 56.7% productive rearrangements and segregating when the between-donor standard deviation exceeded 5%. A statistical classification framework was developed to diagnose cytomegalovirus status using the catalog of TCR beta chain sequences. A later analysis assigned V and J genes by comparing TCR nucleotide sequences with IMGT/GENE-DB human TR gene sequences. Using the TCRdist pipeline, a later analysis assigned CDR3 sequences along with most-parsimonious VDJ recombination scenarios. In a later analysis, every TCR beta chain was defined by the combination of its CDR3 amino acid sequence and its V-gene family, and reads without a unique V-gene family were dropped. In a later analysis, approximately 640 highly shared, low-generation-probability nucleotide sequences were removed to address suspected cross-contamination and a sequencing artifact. For each public chain, a later analysis derived a clonal expansion index from normalized ranks of inferred template counts within each repertoire. In a later analysis, generation probabilities were computed with a VDJ recombination model fitted to out-of-frame rearrangements, and the resulting probabilities were checked against IGoR. A later analysis scored TCR-TCR, TCR-HLA and TCR-CMV co-occurrence with hypergeometric tests, applying a repertoire-size bias correction to TCR pairs. False discovery rates were estimated in a later analysis by permuting HLA or CMV assignments 20 times. A later analysis grouped co-occurring TCRs with DBSCAN, adding TCRdist sequence similarity when clustering within HLA-allele-positive subsets. Co-occurrence clustering excluded repertoires with fewer than 30,000 or more than 120,000 public chains, plus five with anomalous nucleotide sharing. TCRdb retrieved this table from immuneACCESS and kept in-frame rearrangements only. Not all clones are present; in checked studies, unresolved V genes account for under half, and no reason is known for the remainder. D and trimming were read from the DNA, whereas the V and J calls and clone size are those reported in that table. The sample records around 28,000 clones, around nine tenths of which are singletons. The ten largest clones add up to approximately 2.6% of the sample.

The source is a boy under 18 in good health and CMV-seronegative. The sequencing input was PBMCs. The sequence links TRBV25-1 to TRBJ2-7, with 8 central nucleotides matching TRBD2. The encoded CDR3 is CASSERRSGTSYEQYF. The nucleotides are TGTGCCAGCAGTGAAAGACGTAGCGGGACCTCCTACGAGCAGTACTTC.